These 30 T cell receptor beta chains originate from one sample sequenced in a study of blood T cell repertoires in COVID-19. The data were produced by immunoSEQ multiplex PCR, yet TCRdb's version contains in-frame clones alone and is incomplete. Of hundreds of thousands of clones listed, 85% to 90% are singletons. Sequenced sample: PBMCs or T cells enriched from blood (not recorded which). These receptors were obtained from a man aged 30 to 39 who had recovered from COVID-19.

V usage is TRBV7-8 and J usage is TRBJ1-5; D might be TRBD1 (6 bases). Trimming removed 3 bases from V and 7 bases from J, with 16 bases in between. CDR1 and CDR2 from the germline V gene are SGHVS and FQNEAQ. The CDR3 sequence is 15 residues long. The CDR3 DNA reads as TGTGCCAGCAGCTTGTACACAGGGTTCGGGCAGCCCCAGCATTTT. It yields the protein CASSLYTGFGQPQHF.

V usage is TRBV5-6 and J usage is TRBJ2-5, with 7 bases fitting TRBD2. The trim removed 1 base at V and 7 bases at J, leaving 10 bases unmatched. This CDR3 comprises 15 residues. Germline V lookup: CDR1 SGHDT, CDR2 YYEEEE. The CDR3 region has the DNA TGTGCCAGCAGCTTGAAACTAGCGTCTGGGGGGACCCAGTACTTC. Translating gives CASSLKLASGGTQYF.

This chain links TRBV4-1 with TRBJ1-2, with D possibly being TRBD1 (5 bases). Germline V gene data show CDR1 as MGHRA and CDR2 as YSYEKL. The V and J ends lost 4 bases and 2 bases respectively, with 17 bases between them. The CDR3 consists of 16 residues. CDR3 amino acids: CASSRNSRVANYGYTF. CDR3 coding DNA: TGCGCCAGCAGCCGGAATTCCAGGGTTGCCAACTATGGCTACACCTTC.

CDR3 coding DNA: TGTGCCAGTACTCAAGGGGGGGGACACCTGGGTCCCGTTCAGTACTTC. Translated, it gives CASTQGGGHLGPVQYF. This chain connects TRBV19 to TRBJ2-4, with a possible D match to TRBD2 (7 bases). CDR3 size: 16 residues. V was clipped by 7 bases and J by 11 bases, with 27 bases between them. Germline assignment: CDR1 LNHDA and CDR2 SQIVND (reference sequence).

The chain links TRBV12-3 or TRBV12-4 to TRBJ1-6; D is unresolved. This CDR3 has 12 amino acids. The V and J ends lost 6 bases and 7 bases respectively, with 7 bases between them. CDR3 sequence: CASRLPNSPLHF. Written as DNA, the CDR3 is TGTGCCAGCAGGCTACCGAATTCACCCCTCCACTTT.

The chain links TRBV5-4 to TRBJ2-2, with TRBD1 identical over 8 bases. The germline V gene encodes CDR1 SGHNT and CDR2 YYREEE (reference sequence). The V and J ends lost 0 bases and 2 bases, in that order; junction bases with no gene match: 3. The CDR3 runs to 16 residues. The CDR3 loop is CASSLGGQGNTGELFF. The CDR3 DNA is TGTGCCAGCAGCTTGGGCGGACAGGGAAACACCGGGGAGCTGTTTTTT.

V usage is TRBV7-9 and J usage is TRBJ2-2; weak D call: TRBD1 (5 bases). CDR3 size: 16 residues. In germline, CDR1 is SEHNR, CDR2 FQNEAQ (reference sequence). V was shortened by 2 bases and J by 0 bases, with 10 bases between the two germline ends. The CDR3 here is CASSLIWGANTGELFF. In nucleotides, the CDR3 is TGTGCCAGCAGCTTAATTTGGGGCGCGAACACCGGGGAGCTGTTTTTT.

The CDR3 nucleotides are TGTGCCAGCAGTTTGGCAGGGTATAGCAATCAGCCCCAGCATTTT. Translating it yields CASSLAGYSNQPQHF. This chain uses TRBV27 with TRBJ1-5, with D tentatively TRBD1 (5 bases). Germline CDR1 and CDR2: MNHEY and SMNVEV (reference sequence). The V and J ends lost 3 bases and 0 bases respectively, with 9 bases between them. The CDR3 consists of 15 residues.

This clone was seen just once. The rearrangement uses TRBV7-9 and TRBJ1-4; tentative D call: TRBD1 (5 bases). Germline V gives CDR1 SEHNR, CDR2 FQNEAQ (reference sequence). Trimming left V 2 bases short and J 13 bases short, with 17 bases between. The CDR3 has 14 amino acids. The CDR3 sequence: CASSLSDFDSGLFF. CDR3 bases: TGTGCCAGCAGCTTATCGGATTTCGACAGTGGACTGTTTTTT.

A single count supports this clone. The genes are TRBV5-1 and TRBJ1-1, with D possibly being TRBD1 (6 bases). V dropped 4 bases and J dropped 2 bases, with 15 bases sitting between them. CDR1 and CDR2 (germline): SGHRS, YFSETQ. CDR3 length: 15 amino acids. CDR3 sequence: CASSPGTTRNTEAFF. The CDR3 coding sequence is TGCGCCAGCAGCCCCGGGACAACACGAAACACTGAAGCTTTCTTT.

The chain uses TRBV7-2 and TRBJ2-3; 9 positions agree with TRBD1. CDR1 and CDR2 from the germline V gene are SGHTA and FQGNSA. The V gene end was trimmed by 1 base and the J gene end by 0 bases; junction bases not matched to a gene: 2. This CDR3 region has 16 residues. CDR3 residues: CASSLVGQGSTDTQYF. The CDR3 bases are TGTGCCAGCAGCTTAGTAGGACAGGGGAGCACAGATACGCAGTATTTT.

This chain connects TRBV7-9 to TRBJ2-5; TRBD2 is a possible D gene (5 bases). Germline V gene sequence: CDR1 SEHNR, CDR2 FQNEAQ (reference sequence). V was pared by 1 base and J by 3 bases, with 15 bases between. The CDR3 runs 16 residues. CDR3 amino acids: CASSLGESRREETQYF. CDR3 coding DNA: TGTGCCAGCAGCTTAGGGGAAAGTCGGCGGGAAGAGACCCAGTACTTC.

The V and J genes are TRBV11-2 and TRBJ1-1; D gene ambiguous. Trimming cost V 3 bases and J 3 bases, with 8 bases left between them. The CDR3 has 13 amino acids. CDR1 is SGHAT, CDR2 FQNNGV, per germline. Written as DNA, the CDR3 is TGTGCCAGCAGCTTTAACAGAGACACTGAAGCTTTCTTT. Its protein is CASSFNRDTEAFF.

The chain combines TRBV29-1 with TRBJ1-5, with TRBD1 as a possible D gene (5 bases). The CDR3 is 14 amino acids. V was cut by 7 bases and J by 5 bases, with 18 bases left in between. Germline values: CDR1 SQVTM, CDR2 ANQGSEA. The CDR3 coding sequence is TGCAGCGCCTCCGCTGGGGCCTCAGATCAGCCCCAGCATTTT. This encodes CSASAGASDQPQHF.

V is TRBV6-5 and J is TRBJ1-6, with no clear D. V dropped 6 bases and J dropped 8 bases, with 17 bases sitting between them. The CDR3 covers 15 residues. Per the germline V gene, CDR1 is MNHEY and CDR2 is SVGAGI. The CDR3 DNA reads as TGTGCCAGCAGCCGGCGAAACCCCCGGGATTCACCCCTCCACTTT. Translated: CASSRRNPRDSPLHF.

The DNA for the CDR3 is TGTGCCAGCCCCCCGGGACAGGGCAGGTTTTGCGAAAAACTGTTTTTT. It codes for CASPPGQGRFCEKLFF. The genes are TRBV27 and TRBJ1-4; 9 bases are a match to TRBD1. V gave up 8 bases and J gave up 8 bases; unmatched junction bases: 15. The germline V gene encodes CDR1 MNHEY and CDR2 SMNVEV (reference sequence). CDR3 length equals 16 residues.

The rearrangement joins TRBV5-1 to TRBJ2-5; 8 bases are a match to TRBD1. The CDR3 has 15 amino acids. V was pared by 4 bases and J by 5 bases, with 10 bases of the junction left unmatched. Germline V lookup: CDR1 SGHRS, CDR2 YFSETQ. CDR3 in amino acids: CASSQTRTGRETQYF. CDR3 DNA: TGCGCCAGCAGCCAGACCAGGACAGGGCGGGAGACCCAGTACTTC.

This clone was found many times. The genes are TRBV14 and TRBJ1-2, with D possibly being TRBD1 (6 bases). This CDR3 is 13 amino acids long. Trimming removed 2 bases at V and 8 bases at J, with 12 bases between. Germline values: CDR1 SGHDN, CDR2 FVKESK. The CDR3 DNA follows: TGTGCCAGCAGCCAAACAGGGCCGTGGGGCTACACCTTC. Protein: CASSQTGPWGYTF.

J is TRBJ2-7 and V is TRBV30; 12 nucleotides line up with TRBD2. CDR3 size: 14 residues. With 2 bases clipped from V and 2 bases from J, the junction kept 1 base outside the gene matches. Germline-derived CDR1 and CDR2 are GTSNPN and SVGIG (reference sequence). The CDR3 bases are TGTGCCTGGAGTCGACTAGCGGGAGCCTACGAGCAGTACTTC. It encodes CAWSRLAGAYEQYF. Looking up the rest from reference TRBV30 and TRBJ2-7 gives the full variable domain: SQTIHQWPATLVQPVGSPLSLECTVEGTSNPNLYWYRQAAGRGLQLLFYSVGIGQISSEVPQNLSASRPQDRQFILSSKKLLLSDSGFYLCAWSRLAGAYEQYFGPGTRLTVT.

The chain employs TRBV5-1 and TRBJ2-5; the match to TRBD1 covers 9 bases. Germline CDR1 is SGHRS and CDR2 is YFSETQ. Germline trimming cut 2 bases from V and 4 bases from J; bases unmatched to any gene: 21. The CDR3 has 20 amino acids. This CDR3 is CASSFPGQGEGGKARETQYF. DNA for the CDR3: TGCGCCAGCAGCTTCCCGGGACAGGGCGAGGGGGGGAAGGCGCGAGAGACCCAGTACTTC. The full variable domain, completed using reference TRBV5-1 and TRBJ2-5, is KAGVTQTPRYLIKTRGQQVTLSCSPISGHRSVSWYQQTPGQGLQFLFEYFSETQRNKGNFPGRFSGRQFSNSRSEMNVSTLELGDSALYLCASSFPGQGEGGKARETQYFGPGTRLLVL.

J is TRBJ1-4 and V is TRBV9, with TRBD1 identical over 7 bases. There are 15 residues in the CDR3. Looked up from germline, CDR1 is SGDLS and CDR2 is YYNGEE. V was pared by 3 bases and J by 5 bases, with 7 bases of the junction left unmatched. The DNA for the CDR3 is TGTGCCAGCAGCGCCCCCGGGACAGTGAATGAAAAACTGTTTTTT. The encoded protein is CASSAPGTVNEKLFF.

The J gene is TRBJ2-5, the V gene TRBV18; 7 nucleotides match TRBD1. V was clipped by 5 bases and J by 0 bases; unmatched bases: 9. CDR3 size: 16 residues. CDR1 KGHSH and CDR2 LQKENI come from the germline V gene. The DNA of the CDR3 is TGTGCCAGCTCAATAGCTCACGACAGGGACCAAGAGACCCAGTACTTC. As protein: CASSIAHDRDQETQYF.

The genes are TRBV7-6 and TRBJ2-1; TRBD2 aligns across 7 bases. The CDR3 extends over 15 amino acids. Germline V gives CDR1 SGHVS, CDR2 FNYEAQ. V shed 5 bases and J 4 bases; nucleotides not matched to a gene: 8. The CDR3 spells CASSTNAGVYNEQFF. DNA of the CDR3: TGTGCCAGCAGCACGAACGCGGGAGTTTACAATGAGCAGTTCTTC.

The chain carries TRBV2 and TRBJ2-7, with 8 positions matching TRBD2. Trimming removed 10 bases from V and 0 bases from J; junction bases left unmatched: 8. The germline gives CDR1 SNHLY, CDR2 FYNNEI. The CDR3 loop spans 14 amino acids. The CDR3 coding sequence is TGTGCCACTTCCGGGGGGGTCAGCTCCTACGAGCAGTACTTC. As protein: CATSGGVSSYEQYF.

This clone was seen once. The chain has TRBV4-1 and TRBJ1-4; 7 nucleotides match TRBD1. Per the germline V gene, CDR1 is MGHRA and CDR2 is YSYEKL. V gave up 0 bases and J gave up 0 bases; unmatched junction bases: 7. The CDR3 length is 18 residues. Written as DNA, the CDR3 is TGCGCCAGCAGCCAAGATTCAGGGGGAATTGCAACTAATGAAAAACTGTTTTTT. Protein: CASSQDSGGIATNEKLFF.

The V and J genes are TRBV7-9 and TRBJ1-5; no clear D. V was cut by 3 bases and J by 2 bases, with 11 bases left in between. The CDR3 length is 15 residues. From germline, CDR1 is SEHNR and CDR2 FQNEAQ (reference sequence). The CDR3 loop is CASSLVGRRNQPQHF. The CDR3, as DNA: TGTGCCAGCAGCTTGGTAGGGAGGCGCAATCAGCCCCAGCATTTT. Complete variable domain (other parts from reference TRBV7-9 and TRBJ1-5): DTGVSQNPRHKITKRGQNVTFRCDPISEHNRLYWYRQTLGQGPEFLTYFQNEAQLEKSRLLSDRFSAERPKGSFSTLEIQRTEQGDSAMYLCASSLVGRRNQPQHFGDGTRLSIL.

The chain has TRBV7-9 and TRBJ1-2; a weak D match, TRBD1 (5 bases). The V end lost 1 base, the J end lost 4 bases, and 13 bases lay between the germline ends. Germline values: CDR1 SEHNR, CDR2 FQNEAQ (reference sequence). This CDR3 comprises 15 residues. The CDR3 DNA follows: TGTGCCAGCAGCTTAGGCAGGGAGGGGAGCTATGGCTACACCTTC. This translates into CASSLGREGSYGYTF.

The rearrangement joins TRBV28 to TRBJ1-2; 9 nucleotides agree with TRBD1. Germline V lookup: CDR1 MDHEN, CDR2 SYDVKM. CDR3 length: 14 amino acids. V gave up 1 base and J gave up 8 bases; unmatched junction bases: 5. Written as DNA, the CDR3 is TGTGCCAGCAGTTTATACCGGACAGGGGACGGCTACACCTTC. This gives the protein CASSLYRTGDGYTF.

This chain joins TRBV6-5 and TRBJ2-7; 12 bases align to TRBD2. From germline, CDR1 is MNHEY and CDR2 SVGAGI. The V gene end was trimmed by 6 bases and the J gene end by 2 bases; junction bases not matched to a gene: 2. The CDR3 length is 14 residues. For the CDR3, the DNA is TGTGCCAGCAGGACTAGCGGGAGCACCTACGAGCAGTACTTC. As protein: CASRTSGSTYEQYF.

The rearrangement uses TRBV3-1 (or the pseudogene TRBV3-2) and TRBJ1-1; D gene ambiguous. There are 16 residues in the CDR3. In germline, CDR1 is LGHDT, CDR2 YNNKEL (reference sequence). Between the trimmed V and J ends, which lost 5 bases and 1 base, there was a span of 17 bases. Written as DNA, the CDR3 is TGTGCCAGCAGCGTAGCTCTCACGCTTGCGAACACTGAAGCTTTCTTT. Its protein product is CASSVALTLANTEAFF.